This TCR beta chain was sequenced in a study of Ad26.COV2.S vaccination and SARS-CoV-2 variants. The protocol was immunoSEQ multiplex PCR, while the TCRdb copy is restricted to in-frame clones and leaves out a portion. The sample records hundreds of thousands of clones, about 87% being singletons. V dropped 0 bases and J dropped 13 bases, with 15 bases sitting between them. The CDR3 loop spans 14 amino acids. Specified treatment: some 20 received Ad26.COV2.S at low or high dose, single or two shots; 5 received placebo; per-sample allocation not given. The study sampled participants on day 63 after the first vaccine or placebo injection.

This sequence was found in a person between 18 and 60 years old who received the Ad26.COV2.S COVID-19 vaccine or a placebo. The rearrangement links TRBV6-7 to TRBJ1-4; tentatively, D is TRBD1 (5 bases). TRBV6-7 counts as an open reading frame of uncertain function. This specimen consisted of peripheral blood, obtained in a trial of Ad26.COV2.S vaccine versus placebo. This chain's CDR3 is CASSYSKGSPLLFF. CDR3 coding DNA: TGTGCCAGCAGTTACTCGAAGGGGTCTCCGTTACTGTTTTTT.